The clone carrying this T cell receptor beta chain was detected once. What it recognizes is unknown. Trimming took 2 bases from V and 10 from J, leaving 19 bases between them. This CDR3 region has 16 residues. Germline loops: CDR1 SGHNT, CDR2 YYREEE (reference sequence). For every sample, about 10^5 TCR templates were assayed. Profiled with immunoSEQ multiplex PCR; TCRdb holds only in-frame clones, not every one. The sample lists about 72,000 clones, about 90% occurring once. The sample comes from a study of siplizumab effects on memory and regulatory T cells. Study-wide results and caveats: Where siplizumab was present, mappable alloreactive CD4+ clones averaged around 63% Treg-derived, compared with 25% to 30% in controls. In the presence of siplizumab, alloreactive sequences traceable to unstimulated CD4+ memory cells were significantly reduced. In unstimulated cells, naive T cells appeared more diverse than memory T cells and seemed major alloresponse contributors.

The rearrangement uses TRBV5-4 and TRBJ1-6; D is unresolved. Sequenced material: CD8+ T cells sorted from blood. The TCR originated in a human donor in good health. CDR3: CASSFGVISWESPLHF. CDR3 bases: TGTGCCAGCAGCTTTGGGGTTATAAGCTGGGAGTCACCCCTCCACTTT.